These 5 T cell receptor beta chains share one sample of origin, sequenced in a study of beta chain features in type 1 diabetes. The sequenced template was cDNA made from the entire isolated RNA. Profiling relied on immunoSEQ multiplex PCR, and the TCRdb table lists in-frame clones only, not all of them. The table has 310,000 or so clones, 11% seen once; the top ten hold roughly 0.014%. Sequenced sample: naive CD4+ T cells from blood. The origin of the receptors is a woman aged 25 to 39 in good health.

In DNA form, the CDR3 reads TGTGCCAGCAGCCAAGTATCTGAAGCCCAGCCCCAGCATTTT. It encodes CASSQVSEAQPQHF. This chain links TRBV7-9 with TRBJ1-5; D remains unclear. The germline V gene has CDR1 SEHNR and CDR2 FQNEAQ (reference sequence). The CDR3 totals 14 residues. Between the trimmed V and J ends, which lost 5 bases and 7 bases, there was a span of 15 bases.

This clone was detected only a few times. The genes are TRBV11-1 and TRBJ2-7; 11 bases are a match to TRBD2. V lost 4 bases to trimming and J lost 0 bases; unmatched junction nucleotides: 2. Per germline, CDR1 SGHAT and CDR2 FQDESV (reference sequence). This CDR3 is 15 amino acids long. CDR3 region: CASSSLAGGSYEQYF. The CDR3 region has the DNA TGTGCCAGCAGCTCTCTAGCGGGAGGCTCCTACGAGCAGTACTTC.

The V and J genes are TRBV20-1 and TRBJ2-5; tentatively, D is TRBD2 (7 bases). Germline CDR1 DFQATT, CDR2 SNEGSKA (reference sequence). CDR3 size: 11 residues. V was pared by 3 bases and J by 7 bases, with 9 bases between. The CDR3 coding sequence is TGCAGTGCTAGCCGGGGGGCGACCCAGTACTTC. Amino acid sequence: CSASRGATQYF.

The chain recombines TRBV9 with TRBJ2-2; perhaps TRBD2 as D (5 bases). Per germline, CDR1 SGDLS and CDR2 YYNGEE. V lost 4 bases and J lost 4, with 11 bases in between. The CDR3 sequence is 14 residues long. The CDR3 nucleotides are TGTGCCAGCAGCCCCGGACTTTCCACCGGGGAGCTGTTTTTT. Its translation is CASSPGLSTGELFF.

This clone came up a few times. This chain joins TRBV4-3 and TRBJ2-7; D call uncertain. Germline assignment: CDR1 LGHNA and CDR2 YSLEER. The CDR3 is 14 residues long. The V end lost 1 base, the J end lost 2 bases, and 9 bases lay between the germline ends. CDR3 sequence: CASSQVESPYEQYF. As DNA, the CDR3 is TGCGCCAGCAGCCAAGTCGAGAGTCCCTACGAGCAGTACTTC.